The sequence of this TCR beta chain was determined in a study of cytomegalovirus exposure and HLA in healthy donors. Study background: Earlier findings included nearly 120 million unique TCR beta sequences obtained from 150 million to 200 million T cells. Study observations and caveats: It has been reported that TCR beta sequences accurately predicted the HLA-A and HLA-B alleles of most subjects. Association of a missense DCLRE1C variant with TCR beta V- and J-gene trimming was reported in a later analysis.

CDR1 SGHRS and CDR2 YFSETQ come from the germline V gene. Losses at the gene ends were 4 bases for V and 5 bases for J; bases not matched to a gene: 8. This CDR3 has 16 residues. PCR involved 60 Vbeta and 13 Jbeta primers. Method: immunoSEQ multiplex PCR; TCRdb's copy keeps in-frame clones and lacks some. The table shows about 88,000 clones, with around 90% occurring only once. As for this clone: The antigen is undetermined.

These donors counted as nominally healthy when sampled, but unrecorded immune exposures were likely. This sequence joins TRBV5-1 and TRBJ2-1; 11 bases match TRBD2. Sequences were obtained from PBMCs. This sequence was found in a man younger than 30 in good health and CMV-seronegative. As DNA, the CDR3 is TGCGCCAGCAGCCTACTTAGCGGGAGGGTTGACAATGAGCAGTTCTTC. Translation: CASSLLSGRVDNEQFF.